This record covers a single T cell receptor (beta chain). The antigen is not known. This entry belongs to a study of naive and memory T cell subsets. TCR cDNA received a 3' ligated oligonucleotide that carried a UMI. Cells were not sorted; total RNA input targeted 1 to 1000 ng. This CDR3 is built from 15 residues. In germline, CDR1 is MDHEN, CDR2 SYDVKM. V shed 2 bases, J shed 1 base, and the junction held 2 bases outside the gene matches. Ligated cDNA underwent four rounds of PCR with nested alpha and beta constant region primers and SP2. Reverse transcription of blood and skin TCR RNA was primed at alpha and beta constant regions. MiXCR was run by TCRdb on the 5' RACE reads, yielding one entry per CDR3 protein. The sample holds about 59,000 distinct CDR3 sequences, 8% seen once. The study, taken as a whole, reports: This RNA-based method may be sensitive to activation-related transcript changes.

The rearrangement uses TRBV28 and TRBJ2-5, with TRBD2 identical over 9 bases. This receptor was taken from a female donor in good health. This CDR3 reads CASSLAGGFQETQYF. The CDR3 DNA reads TGTGCCAGCAGTTTAGCGGGGGGGTTCCAAGAGACCCAGTACTTC.